This T cell receptor (beta chain) was captured in a study of blood T cells in healthy people across ages. Germline V gives CDR1 DFQATT, CDR2 SNEGSKA (reference sequence). CDR3 size: 12 residues. V lost 3 bases and J lost 4, with 10 bases in between. This clonotype was seen only a few times. Alongside a J-beta primer mix, a sample-barcoded 5' primer served in a second PCR lasting about 7 to 12 cycles. From each sample, at least 3 million paired-end reads containing CDR3 were obtained. TCRdb itself ran the 5' RACE reads through MiXCR, one entry per CDR3 protein. Among over 750,000 distinct CDR3 sequences, approximately 25% were seen once, and the ten largest hold 9.4%. These data were likewise used in another study, on T cells of mothers and their children.

The chain carries TRBV20-1 and TRBJ2-7; unclear D gene. Sample: blood. The TCR sequence derives from a boy under 18 in good health. In DNA, the CDR3 is TGCAGTGCTAGGGGGAACGCTTACGAGCAGTACTTC. Protein sequence: CSARGNAYEQYF.